This entry describes one T cell receptor beta chain. The record originates from a study of blood T cell repertoires in COVID-19. Produced via immunoSEQ multiplex PCR; TCRdb's table is partial and in-frame only. The sample holds some 65,000 clones, roughly 91% seen once. The receptor's source is a man between 50 and 59 years old with COVID-19, enrolled during active disease. Sequenced sample: peripheral blood.

CDR3 DNA: TGCGCCAGCAGCTTGGTATCAGGGAGGGAAACTGAAGCTTTCTTT. Protein: CASSLVSGRETEAFF. This chain links TRBV5-1 with TRBJ1-1; D might be TRBD1 (5 bases). The CDR3 covers 15 residues. Per the germline V gene, CDR1 is SGHRS and CDR2 is YFSETQ. Between the trimmed V and J ends, which lost 0 bases and 5 bases, there was a span of 14 bases.